Following are 20 T cell receptor beta chains from one sample sequenced in a study of T cells in Graves' hyperthyroidism and ophthalmopathy. TCR beta CDR3 regions were amplified from RNA. HTBI primers drove first-round RT-PCR of the TCR CDR3. TCRdb fed the multiplex PCR reads into MiXCR, producing one record per CDR3 protein. The sample holds 600,000 to 700,000 distinct CDR3 sequences; approximately 14% are singletons and the top ten take about 4.5%. The sample consisted of blood. The source of these receptors is a woman aged 40 to 50 with Graves' ophthalmopathy.

The chain combines TRBV28 with TRBJ2-7; D may be TRBD1 or TRBD2 (5 bases each). The V end was cut by 6 bases, the J end by 7 bases, with 13 bases between. Germline V lookup: CDR1 MDHEN, CDR2 SYDVKM. The CDR3 has 12 residues. This CDR3 reads CASSQPWGEQYF. DNA for the CDR3: TGTGCCAGCAGCCAACCCTGGGGGGAGCAGTACTTC.

This clonotype was seen at least ten times. This chain connects TRBV29-1 to TRBJ2-7; 7 bases are shared with TRBD1. Germline values: CDR1 SQVTM, CDR2 ANQGSEA. Trimming removed 4 bases from V and 1 base from J; junction bases left unmatched: 4. The CDR3 totals 13 residues. In DNA, the CDR3 is TGCAGCGTTGCAAGGGGGCTGTCCTACGAGCAGTACTTC. This translates into CSVARGLSYEQYF.

This clonotype has ten or more counts. The chain is built from TRBV7-8 and TRBJ1-1; D call uncertain. From germline, CDR1 is SGHVS and CDR2 FQNEAQ. CDR3 length: 15 residues. Trimming removed 5 bases at V and 5 bases at J, with 18 bases between. In DNA, the CDR3 is TGTGCCAGCAGCGCGACCACACTTAGCGGTACTGAAGCTTTCTTT. The encoded protein is CASSATTLSGTEAFF.

This clonotype was seen ten or more times. The J gene is TRBJ2-7, the V gene TRBV7-2, with TRBD2 identical over 7 bases. The junction had 6 bases not matched to a gene; V was cut back by 1 base and J by 3 bases. The CDR3 is 15 residues long. Germline assignment: CDR1 SGHTA and CDR2 FQGNSA. CDR3 sequence reads: CASSLVAGENYEQYF. Here the CDR3 DNA reads TGTGCCAGCAGCTTAGTCGCGGGAGAGAACTACGAGCAGTACTTC.

The chain joins TRBV12-3 or TRBV12-4 to TRBJ1-2; D remains unclear. V gave up 10 bases and J gave up 6 bases, with 15 bases separating them. The CDR3 is made up of 12 amino acids. CDR3 nucleotides: TGTGCCACCAACCTTGGTGGTGATGGCTACACCTTC. Amino acids: CATNLGGDGYTF.

The chain recombines TRBV20-1 with TRBJ2-7; 9 bases match TRBD1. CDR3 length: 13 amino acids. Germline CDR1 and CDR2: DFQATT and SNEGSKA (reference sequence). The V and J ends lost 6 bases and 4 bases, in that order; junction bases with no gene match: 7. The CDR3 sequence is CSAAGQGWYEQYF. CDR3 bases: TGCAGTGCCGCGGGACAGGGCTGGTACGAGCAGTACTTC.

This clonotype was detected ten times or more. The chain couples TRBV29-1 to TRBJ2-5; TRBD1 agrees at 8 bases. The trim removed 5 bases at V and 4 bases at J, leaving 6 bases unmatched. The V gene's germline CDR1 is SQVTM and CDR2 ANQGSEA. The CDR3 has 13 residues. The CDR3 spells CSVRQGAGETQYF. Written as DNA, the CDR3 is TGCAGCGTTCGTCAGGGGGCTGGAGAGACCCAGTACTTC.

This clonotype was seen a handful of times. The CDR3 sequence is CASRCLAGEETQYF. The CDR3 bases are TGCGCCAGCAGGTGTCTAGCGGGAGAAGAGACCCAGTACTTC. This rearrangement joins TRBV10-1 to TRBJ2-5; 10 nucleotides line up with TRBD2. J was trimmed by 3 bases and V by 6 bases; bases with no gene match: 4. The CDR3 length is 14 residues. Germline CDR1 reads WNHNN; CDR2 reads SYGVQD (reference sequence).

This clonotype has at least ten counts. J is TRBJ2-5 and V is TRBV5-1, with 7 nucleotides matching TRBD1. Germline V gene sequence: CDR1 SGHRS, CDR2 YFSETQ. Trimming at V came to 0 bases and at J to 1 base, leaving 3 bases not matched to a gene. The CDR3 runs to 15 residues. The CDR3 DNA follows: TGCGCCAGCAGCTTGGCTACAGGGGCCCAAGAGACCCAGTACTTC. Translated, it gives CASSLATGAQETQYF.

This clonotype was seen ten or more times. Here the CDR3 reads CASSFGGRTEAFF. CDR3 in DNA: TGTGCCAGCAGTTTCGGGGGAAGGACTGAAGCTTTCTTT. This chain links TRBV27 with TRBJ1-1; a possible D gene is TRBD1 (5 bases). With 3 bases removed from V and 5 bases from J, the gap between germline ends came to 10 bases. Germline V gene lookup returns CDR1 MNHEY and CDR2 SMNVEV (reference sequence). This CDR3 region has 13 residues.

This rearrangement joins TRBV30 to TRBJ2-7; D unclear. The CDR3 is 11 amino acids. Per the germline V gene, CDR1 is GTSNPN and CDR2 is SVGIG (reference sequence). The ends were cut back, 1 base at V and 3 bases at J, with 4 bases in the middle. CDR3 in DNA: TGTGCCTGGAGTGCGAACTACGAGCAGTACTTC. As protein: CAWSANYEQYF.

The genes are TRBV12-3 or TRBV12-4 and TRBJ1-5; unclear D gene. Trimming took 7 bases from V and 0 from J, leaving 13 bases between them. This CDR3 comprises 15 residues. For the CDR3, the DNA is TGTGCCAGCACCCAAGGAGGTTTTAGCAATCAGCCCCAGCATTTT. Its protein is CASTQGGFSNQPQHF.

This clonotype was found many times. The chain is built from TRBV12-3 or TRBV12-4 and TRBJ2-4; D might be TRBD1 (6 bases). This CDR3 has 18 residues. The ends were cut back, 6 bases at V and 3 bases at J, with 24 bases in the middle. CDR3 bases: TGTGCCAGCAGAGGTGGGGGCGACTTGGATTTCGTCAAAAACATTCAGTACTTC. This encodes CASRGGGDLDFVKNIQYF.

This clonotype was seen repeatedly, ten times or more. The V and J genes are TRBV27 and TRBJ1-5, with D tentatively TRBD1 (5 bases). Germline V CDR1 and CDR2: MNHEY, SMNVEV (reference sequence). Trimming took 5 bases from V and 0 from J, leaving 11 bases between them. The length of the CDR3 is 15 residues. The CDR3 loop reads CASSQGLHSNQPQHF. CDR3 bases: TGTGCCAGCAGTCAGGGACTCCATAGCAATCAGCCCCAGCATTTT.

This clonotype was counted ten times or more. V and J are TRBV20-1 and TRBJ1-1; D gene unclear. V was clipped by 5 bases and J by 5 bases, with 15 bases between them. The CDR3 extends over 13 amino acids. Germline loops: CDR1 DFQATT, CDR2 SNEGSKA (reference sequence). The CDR3 loop reads CSAGRGERTEAFF. In DNA, the CDR3 is TGCAGTGCTGGACGGGGAGAACGGACTGAAGCTTTCTTT.

The rearrangement links TRBV19 to TRBJ1-5; D unresolved. This CDR3 has 13 amino acids. V dropped 5 bases and J dropped 11 bases, with 16 bases sitting between them. CDR1 is LNHDA and CDR2 is SQIVND in the germline V gene (reference sequence). As DNA, the CDR3 is TGTGCCAGTAGTGCCCCCCCTGGGTATGCCCAGCATTTT. As protein: CASSAPPGYAQHF.

The CDR3 here is CASSQDSGFDQPQHF. The CDR3 nucleotides read TGCGCCAGCAGCCAAGATTCAGGGTTCGATCAGCCCCAGCATTTT. The chain couples TRBV4-3 to TRBJ1-5; TRBD1 is a possible D gene (5 bases). This CDR3 region has 15 residues. Germline V lookup: CDR1 LGHNA, CDR2 YSLEER. Trimming took 0 bases from V and 5 from J, leaving 11 bases between them.

This clonotype has only a few counts. The rearrangement links TRBV5-5 to TRBJ2-7, with 7 bases fitting TRBD2. Trimming cost V 4 bases and J 9 bases; bases outside gene matches: 7. This CDR3 spans 12 amino acids. Germline V gene data show CDR1 as SGHKS and CDR2 as YYEKEE (reference sequence). In nucleotides, the CDR3 is TGTGCCAGCAGCCAACCGGGGGGTAGGCAGTACTTC. Amino acid sequence: CASSQPGGRQYF.

This clonotype showed up many times. V usage is TRBV12-3 or TRBV12-4 and J usage is TRBJ2-5; D possibly corresponds to TRBD2 (6 bases). The CDR3 is made up of 12 amino acids. V was cut by 8 bases and J by 7 bases, with 14 bases left in between. CDR3 nucleotides: TGTGCCAGCGTGGCTTACGGGGGGACCCAGTACTTC. It codes for CASVAYGGTQYF.

This clonotype was found many times. The chain employs TRBV29-1 and TRBJ2-4, with TRBD2 identical over 14 bases. The germline CDR1 and CDR2 sequences are SQVTM and ANQGSEA. V shed 5 bases, J shed 7 bases, and the junction held 10 bases outside the gene matches. The CDR3 consists of 16 residues. CDR3 DNA sequence: TGCAGCGTTTTCACCGGGACTAGCGGGAGAGGGAACATTCAGTACTTC. It yields the protein CSVFTGTSGRGNIQYF.